This passage covers 29 T cell receptor beta chains from one sample sequenced in a study of molecular identifiers for immune sequencing clone quantification. TCRdb re-analysed the PCR reads in MiXCR, keeping a single row per CDR3 protein. The sample shows tens of thousands of distinct CDR3 sequences, under 20% of them seen only once. Sequenced input: naive CD8+ T cells from blood, with Jurkat cell RNA spiked in. Subset reported: FACS-sorted CD8+CD4-CCR7+CD45RA+ naive T cells. The receptors here all came from a human donor in good health. Some libraries in this study had Jurkat cell RNA spiked in.

Many counts were recorded for this clonotype. V and J are TRBV3-2 and TRBJ2-3; TRBD2, the D gene given by the table, was not confirmed from the DNA. TRBV3-2 is described as a pseudogene. The length of the CDR3 is 15 residues. The CDR3 sequence: CASSQEGRSTDTQYF. The CDR3 coding sequence is TGTGCCAGCAGCCAAGAGGGCCGGAGCACAGATACGCAGTATTTT.

Ten or more counts support this clonotype. The chain links TRBV6-2 or TRBV6-3 to TRBJ2-2, with TRBD2 matching over 8 bases. This CDR3 spans 15 amino acids. J lost 0 bases, V lost 5 bases, and 2 bases had no gene match. CDR1 and CDR2 from the germline V gene are MNHEY and SVGEGT. CDR3 in amino acids: CASSEAGANTGELFF. CDR3 DNA sequence: TGTGCCAGCAGTGAAGCGGGGGCGAACACCGGGGAGCTGTTTTTT.

This clonotype was seen at least ten times. The gene calls are TRBV4-3 and TRBJ2-2; no definite D call. The CDR3 spans 16 residues. Germline V gene data show CDR1 as LGHNA and CDR2 as YSLEER. V was trimmed by 1 base and J by 2 bases, leaving 11 bases between them. Here the CDR3 DNA reads TGCGCCAGCAGCCAAGGGCGCACGGTCAACACCGGGGAGCTGTTTTTT. Residues: CASSQGRTVNTGELFF.

Worth noting for this clonotype: This may stem from a read error, because a much larger clone lies one nucleotide away. The CDR3 does not end in the conserved phenylalanine or tryptophan, so this is likely a read error. The V call is TRBV6-2 or TRBV6-3, the J call TRBJ2-7; TRBD1 or TRBD2 may be the D gene (5 bases each). V lost 2 bases and J lost 3, with 14 bases in between. Germline lookup yields CDR1 MNHEY and CDR2 SVGEGT. The CDR3 loop spans 15 amino acids. The CDR3 spells CASSYGTGRNYEQYL. The CDR3, as DNA: TGTGCCAGCAGTTACGGGACCGGACGAAACTACGAGCAGTACCTC.

The chain uses TRBV12-3 or TRBV12-4 and TRBJ1-2, with 9 nucleotides matching TRBD1. The CDR3 runs to 18 residues. After removal of 5 bases from V and 3 bases from J, the junction contained 16 bases not matched to a gene. The CDR3 loop is CASSLFLGTGTVDYGYTF. The CDR3 region has the DNA TGTGCCAGCAGTCTCTTTCTGGGGACAGGGACGGTCGACTATGGCTACACCTTC.

Regarding this clonotype: Being one base from a much bigger clone, this may be a read error. This chain uses TRBV20-1 with TRBJ2-3; a weak D match, TRBD2 (7 bases). Germline CDR1 DFQATT, CDR2 SNEGSKA (reference sequence). This CDR3 contains 15 residues. The chain's CDR3 is CSAGEGGVIADTQYF. The CDR3 DNA follows: TGCAGTGCTGGAGAGGGGGGGGTTATTGCAGATACGCAGTATTTT.

This clonotype was observed a single time. With a much larger clone just one base away, this may be a read error. The gene calls are TRBV20-1 and TRBJ2-5; 7 nucleotides match TRBD1. CDR1 and CDR2 from the germline V gene are DFQATT and SNEGSKA (reference sequence). This CDR3 has 14 residues. CDR3 protein: CSAAPKGAEEIQYF. CDR3 in DNA: TGCAGTGCCGCCCCGAAGGGGGCGGAGGAGATCCAGTACTTC.

The count of this clonotype is one. The junction does not match germline at one end; this may be a read error. The chain has TRBV28 and TRBJ2-3, with D perhaps TRBD1 (6 bases). This CDR3 has 15 amino acids. Germline CDR1 and CDR2: MDHEN and SYDVKM. The CDR3, as DNA: TGTGCCAGCAGTTTGGGGGCGTCTAGCACAAATACGCAGTGTTTT. Protein sequence: CASSLGASSTNTQCF. Full variable domain (outside the CDR3, taken from reference TRBV28 and TRBJ2-3): DVKVTQSSRYLVKRTGEKVFLECVQDMDHENMFWYRQDPGLGLRLIYFSYDVKMKEKGDIPEGYSVSREKKERFSLILESASTNQTSMYLCASSLGASSTNTQCFGPGTRLTVL.

This clonotype was detected many times. The CDR3 reads CASSPRYSEPNQPQHF. CDR3 coding DNA: TGCGCCAGCAGCCCAAGGTATAGTGAACCCAATCAGCCCCAGCATTTT. This chain links TRBV4-3 with TRBJ1-5; D is uncertain. This CDR3 region has 16 residues. The germline V gene has CDR1 LGHNA and CDR2 YSLEER. V lost 4 bases, J lost 3 bases, and 16 bases lay in between.

This clonotype was counted ten times or more. The V and J genes are TRBV29-1 and TRBJ2-2; perhaps TRBD1 as D (5 bases). V was shortened by 7 bases and J by 1 base, with 10 bases between the two germline ends. Germline CDR1 SQVTM, CDR2 ANQGSEA. The CDR3 runs 13 residues. CDR3 sequence reads: CSATTENTGELFF. CDR3 nucleotides: TGCAGCGCCACGACAGAGAACACCGGGGAGCTGTTTTTT.

This clonotype showed up many times. V gene TRBV2 combines with J gene TRBJ1-1; no clear D. This CDR3 has 14 residues. The V end was cut by 4 bases, the J end by 0 bases, with 9 bases between. Germline values: CDR1 SNHLY, CDR2 FYNNEI. CDR3: CASSGSVMNTEAFF. For the CDR3, the DNA is TGTGCCAGCAGTGGTTCAGTTATGAACACTGAAGCTTTCTTT.

This clonotype was seen at least ten times. The chain has TRBV30 and TRBJ2-7; TRBD1 aligns across 7 bases. Unmatched junction bases numbered 6, after V lost 8 bases and J lost 2 bases. CDR3 size: 12 residues. Germline CDR1 and CDR2: GTSNPN and SVGIG (reference sequence). Here the CDR3 DNA reads TGTGCCGGAAGACAGGGACCCTACGAGCAGTACTTC. This sequence encodes CAGRQGPYEQYF. The variable domain in full, with the rest retrieved from reference TRBV30 and TRBJ2-7, is SQTIHQWPATLVQPVGSPLSLECTVEGTSNPNLYWYRQAAGRGLQLLFYSVGIGQISSEVPQNLSASRPQDRQFILSSKKLLLSDSGFYLCAGRQGPYEQYFGPGTRLTVT.

This clonotype was seen ten or more times. A junction end diverges from the germline sequence, so it may reflect a read error. This chain links TRBV3-1 with TRBJ1-2; D gene uncertain. Looked up from germline, CDR1 is LGHDT and CDR2 is YNNKEL (reference sequence). There are 13 residues in the CDR3. CDR3: CAISSGIPPGYTF. CDR3 sequence (DNA): TGTGCCATCAGCAGTGGGATCCCGCCGGGCTACACCTTC.

At least ten counts were recorded for this clonotype. The gene calls are TRBV3-1 and TRBJ1-2; D remains unclear. Germline assignment: CDR1 LGHDT and CDR2 YNNKEL (reference sequence). This CDR3 spans 16 amino acids. V lost 0 bases to trimming and J lost 0 bases, with 11 bases between them. The CDR3 nucleotides are TGTGCCAGCAGCCAAGAGTGGGGAACCCCTAACTATGGCTACACCTTC. It encodes CASSQEWGTPNYGYTF.

In this sample, this clonotype turned up a few times. This may arise from a read error, as a much more abundant clone is one base away. V and J are TRBV15 and TRBJ2-7, with 11 bases aligning to TRBD2. This CDR3 is 15 amino acids long. V gave up 5 bases and J gave up 4 bases; unmatched junction bases: 7. CDR1 is LNHNV and CDR2 is YYDKDF in the germline V gene (reference sequence). CDR3 DNA: TGTGCCACCAGCGTCGTAGCGGGAGGGGGTTACGAGCAGTACTTC. This gives the protein CATSVVAGGGYEQYF.

This clonotype was picked up many times. This chain uses TRBV20-1 with TRBJ2-7; D is undetermined. This CDR3 spans 14 amino acids. V was trimmed by 0 bases and J by 1 base, leaving 10 bases between them. CDR1 and CDR2 from the germline V gene are DFQATT and SNEGSKA (reference sequence). CDR3 in amino acids: CSARDLGISYEQYF. The CDR3 DNA is TGCAGTGCTAGAGATCTGGGAATATCCTACGAGCAGTACTTC.

At least ten counts were recorded for this clonotype. The V gene is TRBV12-3 or TRBV12-4, the J gene TRBJ1-1; TRBD1 agrees at 9 bases. The junction had 7 bases not matched to a gene; V was cut back by 5 bases and J by 3 bases. CDR3 length equals 15 residues. The CDR3 spells CASSQKTGGYTEAFF. Written as DNA, the CDR3 is TGTGCCAGCAGTCAAAAGACAGGGGGGTACACTGAAGCTTTCTTT.

This clonotype was picked up one time. This chain links TRBV29-1 with TRBJ2-3; D perhaps matches TRBD1 (6 bases). The CDR3 loop spans 12 amino acids. V was pared by 3 bases and J by 3 bases, with 7 bases between. Germline loops: CDR1 SQVTM, CDR2 ANQGSEA. The chain's CDR3 is CSVDQGTDTQYF. CDR3 nucleotide sequence: TGCAGCGTTGACCAGGGGACAGATACGCAGTATTTT.

Points on this clonotype: Possible read error: a much larger clone is one base away. The chain combines TRBV7-9 with TRBJ2-7, with TRBD1 matching over 7 bases. CDR1 and CDR2 (germline): SEHNR, FQNEAQ (reference sequence). The CDR3 totals 14 residues. The chain's CDR3 is CASSFPIQGFERYF. CDR3 DNA sequence: TGTGCCAGCAGCTTCCCTATACAGGGGTTCGAGCGGTACTTC.

This clonotype has a count of ten or more. This chain connects TRBV10-3 to TRBJ2-7; no reliable D call. This CDR3 region has 14 residues. The germline V gene encodes CDR1 ENHRY and CDR2 SYGVKD. V lost 2 bases and J 6 bases, leaving 14 bases between the germline ends. CDR3 nucleotides: TGTGCCATCAGTGAGGGCAGCCGCGGTCCCGAGCAGTACTTC. It translates to CAISEGSRGPEQYF.

In its sample, this clonotype was seen many times. The rearrangement uses TRBV10-2 and TRBJ1-5, with a weak D call TRBD1 (6 bases). Trimming took 8 bases from V and 4 from J, leaving 18 bases between them. The CDR3 length is 15 residues. CDR1 and CDR2 from the germline V gene are WSHSY and SAAADI. CDR3 coding DNA: TGCGCCAGCTCCGGACTACAGGGTTCGAATCAGCCCCAGCATTTT. This sequence encodes CASSGLQGSNQPQHF.

This clonotype was recorded at least ten times. The chain recombines TRBV29-1 with TRBJ2-7, with 10 nucleotides matching TRBD1. The CDR3 totals 13 residues. V was pared by 7 bases and J by 3 bases, with 6 bases of the junction left unmatched. Germline assignment: CDR1 SQVTM and CDR2 ANQGSEA. CDR3 coding DNA: TGCAGCGCAGGACAGGGGGTAGGCTACGAGCAGTACTTC. Its protein is CSAGQGVGYEQYF.

This clonotype was observed at least ten times. V is TRBV4-1 and J is TRBJ2-3; D is ambiguous. CDR3 length: 14 amino acids. The germline V gene has CDR1 MGHRA and CDR2 YSYEKL. V lost 1 base, J lost 5 bases, and 10 bases lay in between. The CDR3 loop reads CASSQVGKGDTQYF. DNA of the CDR3: TGCGCCAGCAGCCAAGTTGGAAAGGGAGATACGCAGTATTTT.

This clonotype came up many times. The gene calls are TRBV4-1 and TRBJ1-2; 11 nucleotides line up with TRBD1. The CDR3 is made up of 14 amino acids. The V gene's germline CDR1 is MGHRA and CDR2 YSYEKL. Unmatched junction bases numbered 4, after V lost 8 bases and J lost 2 bases. The CDR3 DNA reads as TGCGCCAGCTCTGGGGACAGGGGGAACTATGGCTACACCTTC. Encoded protein: CASSGDRGNYGYTF.

The sample holds many counts of this clonotype. The chain couples TRBV29-1 to TRBJ2-7; a weak D match, TRBD1 (6 bases). The germline V gene encodes CDR1 SQVTM and CDR2 ANQGSEA. The V gene lost 5 bases and the J gene lost 3 bases, with 11 bases spanning the gap. The CDR3 totals 12 residues. CDR3 coding DNA: TGCAGCGTTTCCCAGGACAGCTACGAGCAGTACTTC. This encodes CSVSQDSYEQYF.

In this sample, this clonotype turned up many times. The chain carries TRBV19 and TRBJ1-2, with D unclear. Trimming pared 2 bases from V and 6 bases from J, leaving 7 bases between. CDR3 length: 12 amino acids. CDR1 is LNHDA and CDR2 is SQIVND in the germline V gene (reference sequence). The CDR3 loop is CASSIWDDGYTF. In DNA form, the CDR3 reads TGTGCCAGTAGTATATGGGATGATGGCTACACCTTC. Full variable domain (outside the CDR3, taken from reference TRBV19 and TRBJ1-2): DGGITQSPKYLFRKEGQNVTLSCEQNLNHDAMYWYRQDPGQGLRLIYYSQIVNDFQKGDIAEGYSVSREKKESFPLTVTSAQKNPTAFYLCASSIWDDGYTFGSGTRLTVV.

On this clonotype: A read error is possible here, since a much larger clone lies one base away. The chain links TRBV2 to TRBJ2-7; 7 nucleotides agree with TRBD1. The CDR3 sequence is 14 residues long. Per germline, CDR1 SNHLY and CDR2 FYNNEI. Here the CDR3 reads CAGSPWVTQGEQYF. For the CDR3, the DNA is TGTGCCGGCAGTCCTTGGGTCACACAGGGGGAGCAGTACTTC.

This clonotype has a handful of counts. A much larger clone sits a single nucleotide away, making a read error possible. The chain links TRBV2 to TRBJ2-3; 7 bases line up with TRBD2. CDR3 size: 16 residues. Germline V CDR1 and CDR2: SNHLY, FYNNEI. CDR3: CASSKAGGTFTDTQYF. CDR3 sequence (DNA): TGTGCCAGCAGTAAAGCCGGGGGGACCTTCACAGATACGCAGTATTTT.

In DNA, the CDR3 is TGTGCCAGCAGCTTAGCGCTCGGCAGAAACACTGAAGCTTTCTTT. Its translation: CASSLALGRNTEAFF. J is TRBJ1-1 and V is TRBV7-9; D unclear. The V gene's germline CDR1 is SEHNR and CDR2 FQNEAQ (reference sequence). Trimming pared 0 bases from V and 2 bases from J, leaving 10 bases between. This CDR3 region has 15 residues.